These T cell receptor beta chains were read from a single sample in a study of cytomegalovirus exposure and HLA in healthy donors. The assay was immunoSEQ multiplex PCR, and TCRdb's table has in-frame clones only and misses some. The profile shows fewer than 110,000 clones, less than 85% of them singletons. Sequencing was performed on PBMCs. These TCRs come from a man between 18 and 35 years old in good health and CMV-seronegative. Both conserved end residues are part of each CDR3. D genes are given only for firm matches. The size of a clone is reported for some rows only, either as once, few or many, or as a class for expanded clones.

clone_size,v_call,d_call,j_call,cdr3_nt,cdr3_aa
NA,TRBV7-2,NA,TRBJ2-2,TGTGCCAGCAGGGGGGCCCTAACCACCGGGGAGCTGTTTTTT,CASRGALTTGELFF
NA,TRBV4-1,NA,TRBJ1-5,TGCGCCAGCAGCCAAGATCACGAGGGGGTTGGGGGAATTCAGCCCCAGCATTTT,CASSQDHEGVGGIQPQHF
NA,TRBV7-2,NA,TRBJ2-7,TGTGCCAGCAGCTTAGAATGGGGGGTAGCCTACGAGCAGTACTTC,CASSLEWGVAYEQYF
NA,TRBV6-5,TRBD2,TRBJ2-1,TGTGCCAGCAGTTACGAGGGGAGGGGTACCAATGAGCAGTTCTTC,CASSYEGRGTNEQFF
NA,TRBV7-2,NA,TRBJ2-3,TGTGCCAGCAGCCCCCTAGGTTACACAGATACGCAGTATTTT,CASSPLGYTDTQYF
NA,TRBV6-1,TRBD2,TRBJ2-3,TGTGCCAGCGAGCGGGGGGAGACAGACACGCAGTATTTT,CASERGETDTQYF
once,TRBV7-7,TRBD1,TRBJ2-5,TGTGCCAGCAGCCGAGACAGGGTCGCAGAGACCCAGTACTTC,CASSRDRVAETQYF
NA,TRBV11-3,TRBD2,TRBJ2-2,TGTGCCAGCAGCGGCGGGGGAAGAGGCACCGGGGAGCTGTTTTTT,CASSGGGRGTGELFF
NA,TRBV27,NA,TRBJ2-3,TGTGCCAGCAGTTTGTGGAGGGGCACAGATACGCAGTATTTT,CASSLWRGTDTQYF
NA,TRBV13,TRBD1,TRBJ2-7,TGTGCCAGCAGACCTCCCGGGACAGGGGGCGAGCAGTACTTC,CASRPPGTGGEQYF
NA,TRBV9,NA,TRBJ2-7,TGTGCCAGCAGCCCCCGAGCCTCCTACGAGCAGTACTTC,CASSPRASYEQYF
NA,TRBV11-2,TRBD2,TRBJ2-1,TGTGCCAGCAGCTTAGTCCGGGGGGGCTACAATGAGCAGTTCTTC,CASSLVRGGYNEQFF
NA,TRBV6-5,TRBD1,TRBJ2-4,TGTGCCAGCAGCGGTGACAGGGGAATCAAAAACATTCAGTACTTC,CASSGDRGIKNIQYF
NA,TRBV25-1,TRBD1,TRBJ1-2,TGTGCCAGCAGTGAATTCCGGGACAGGGGCCGCTATGGCTACACCTTC,CASSEFRDRGRYGYTF
NA,TRBV11-2,TRBD2,TRBJ2-3,TGTGCCAGCAGCATCAGCGGGGGAGGCACAGATACGCAGTATTTT,CASSISGGGTDTQYF
NA,TRBV5-1,TRBD1,TRBJ1-4,TGCGCCAGTACGGGACAGGGTACAACTAATGAAAAACTGTTTTTT,CASTGQGTTNEKLFF
NA,TRBV9,NA,TRBJ2-1,TGTGCCAGCAGCGTAGGGGGGGGGCGTTCCTACAATGAGCAGTTCTTC,CASSVGGGRSYNEQFF
NA,TRBV15,TRBD1,TRBJ1-1,TGTGCCACCAGCAGAGGCCAGGGGGGCCACACTGAAGCTTTCTTT,CATSRGQGGHTEAFF
NA,TRBV18,NA,TRBJ1-2,TGTGCCAGCTCCCAGGGCGGGGAAAGCGGCTATGGCTACACCTTC,CASSQGGESGYGYTF
NA,TRBV2,TRBD2,TRBJ2-7,TGTGCCAGCAGTGGGCTGACGGGGGGTGAGCAGTACTTC,CASSGLTGGEQYF
NA,TRBV11-3,TRBD2,TRBJ2-3,TGTGCCAGCAGTACCCGGCGGGGGGGCCAGGATACGCAGTATTTT,CASSTRRGGQDTQYF
NA,TRBV28,NA,TRBJ2-5,TGTGCCAGCAGTTTATTCCCAGGGGATGGGGGCCAAGAGACCCAGTACTTC,CASSLFPGDGGQETQYF
NA,TRBV5-5,NA,TRBJ1-2,TGTGCCAGCAGCGCAGGGTACTTCGTCTATGGCTACACCTTC,CASSAGYFVYGYTF
NA,TRBV7-6,TRBD2,TRBJ2-7,TGTGCCAGCAGCTTAGGTTCTAGCGGGGGTGCCTACGAGCAGTACTTC,CASSLGSSGGAYEQYF
once,TRBV28,NA,TRBJ2-7,TGTGCCACGTCCGGGTTCGAGCAGTACTTC,CATSGFEQYF
NA,TRBV7-6,TRBD1,TRBJ2-1,TGTGCCAGCAGCTCAGGGGGGACAGGGGTTCAGAATGAGCAGTTCTTC,CASSSGGTGVQNEQFF
NA,TRBV28,TRBD2,TRBJ2-7,TGTGCCAGCAGCGAGGGACTAGTGGCCTACGAGCAGTACTTC,CASSEGLVAYEQYF
NA,TRBV19,TRBD1,TRBJ1-5,TGTGCCAGTAGTATTAGCTTAGGGGACAGGCTTCATCAGCCCCAGCATTTT,CASSISLGDRLHQPQHF
NA,TRBV6-5,TRBD1,TRBJ2-3,TGTGCCAGCAGTTACTCGGGACAGGGATGGGATACGCAGTATTTT,CASSYSGQGWDTQYF
NA,TRBV25-1,TRBD1,TRBJ2-5,TGTGCCAGCAGTGACCTGGGACAGACGGCGACCCAGTACTTC,CASSDLGQTATQYF
NA,TRBV19,TRBD1,TRBJ1-6,TGTGCCAGTAGTAAAGGACAGGGGGCGGAATATAATTCACCCCTCCACTTT,CASSKGQGAEYNSPLHF
NA,TRBV2,TRBD2,TRBJ2-1,TGTGCCAGCAGGGCTGCTAGCGGTGCCCACAATGAGCAGTTCTTC,CASRAASGAHNEQFF
few,TRBV5-1,NA,TRBJ2-3,TGCGCCAGCAGCCCCCGGGACACAGATACGCAGTATTTT,CASSPRDTDTQYF
few,TRBV6-9,NA,TRBJ2-2,TGTGCCAGCAGTTATACGGGGGTTGACACCGGGGAGCTGTTTTTT,CASSYTGVDTGELFF
NA,TRBV11-2,NA,TRBJ2-3,TGTGCCAGCAGCCCCGCGAAGGATACGCAGTATTTT,CASSPAKDTQYF
NA,TRBV2,TRBD1,TRBJ1-1,TGTGCCAGCAGTGAAGCGGGACAGGGGGCTGGGGGCTTGAGGAACACTGAAGCTTTCTTT,CASSEAGQGAGGLRNTEAFF
NA,TRBV27,NA,TRBJ2-1,TGTGCCAGCAGTTTAAGAGATGAGCAGTTCTTC,CASSLRDEQFF
NA,TRBV7-2,NA,TRBJ1-3,TGTGCCAGCAGCTTAAATGGTCCGGTTAGCTCTGGAAACACCATATATTTT,CASSLNGPVSSGNTIYF
once,TRBV19,TRBD1,TRBJ1-5,TGTGCCAGTAGTACCGGACAGGTATTCCAGCCCCAGCATTTT,CASSTGQVFQPQHF
NA,TRBV18,NA,TRBJ1-5,TGTGCCAGCTCACCAGGAGGGAACGGTCAGCCCCAGCATTTT,CASSPGGNGQPQHF
few,TRBV7-3,NA,TRBJ2-3,TGTGCCAGCAGCCCCGGAGGAGATACGCAGTATTTT,CASSPGGDTQYF
NA,TRBV5-8,NA,TRBJ1-1,TGTGCCAGCAGCGACATAGGGCGGGGACCTAAAGGGGCTTTCTTT,CASSDIGRGPKGAFF
few,TRBV6-5,NA,TRBJ2-7,TGTGCCAGCAGCCGGGACACCCTATCCTACGAGCAGTACTTC,CASSRDTLSYEQYF
NA,TRBV7-2,TRBD1,TRBJ2-3,TGTGCCAGCAGCTTAGACCTCGCGAGGTGGACAGGGCTGGCGTATTTT,CASSLDLARWTGLAYF
NA,TRBV6-4,TRBD1,TRBJ1-5,TGTGCCAGCAGTGACAGTGCAAGGACAGGTAAACGTCAGCCCCAGCATTTT,CASSDSARTGKRQPQHF
NA,TRBV5-4,TRBD2,TRBJ2-7,TGTGCCAGCACCCAGCGGGGGTCCTACGAGCAGTACTTC,CASTQRGSYEQYF
NA,TRBV5-6,NA,TRBJ2-5,TGTGCCAGCAGCTTAGGACTGGGCGAGGAGACCCAGTACTTC,CASSLGLGEETQYF
NA,TRBV6-1,TRBD1,TRBJ2-2,TGTGCCAGCAAGCGGACAGGGGACACCGGGGAGCTGTTTTTT,CASKRTGDTGELFF
NA,TRBV18,NA,TRBJ2-7,TGTGCCAGCTCAAATAGGACTGGCGCCTACGAGCAGTACTTC,CASSNRTGAYEQYF
NA,TRBV7-8,TRBD1,TRBJ1-5,TGTGCCAGCAGCGCGGGACAGAATCAGTATAGCAATCAGCCCCAGCATTTT,CASSAGQNQYSNQPQHF
NA,TRBV13,NA,TRBJ1-1,TGTGCCAGCAGCCCCGGGGGGAACACTGAAGCTTTCTTT,CASSPGGNTEAFF
NA,TRBV6-1,NA,TRBJ1-5,TGTGCCAGCAGGCCAATGGGGGGATTCGATCAGCCCCAGCATTTT,CASRPMGGFDQPQHF
NA,TRBV9,TRBD2,TRBJ2-1,TGTGCCAGCAGCGTAGAGGGGCTAGCGGGGGGGCGTGAGCAGTTCTTC,CASSVEGLAGGREQFF